One T cell receptor beta chain is described in this entry. Using immunoSEQ multiplex PCR, the repertoire was profiled, and TCRdb retains in-frame clones only, with some absent. The table has tens of thousands of clones, around 90% seen once. The data are from a study of identifying expanded T cells in peripheral blood. Germline lookup yields CDR1 SNHLY and CDR2 FYNNEI. This CDR3 region has 15 residues. Trimming took off 4 bases at V and 8 bases at J, with 18 bases between the two ends. The sample taken for sequencing was blood. The TCR was taken from a person aged 18-69 years in good health. This chain links TRBV2 with TRBJ2-1, with D possibly TRBD1 on 6 matching bases. CDR3 in DNA: TGTGCCAGCAGTGTACAGGGTTGGTGGCTCCATGAGCAGTTCTTC. This encodes CASSVQGWWLHEQFF.